A selection of T cell receptor beta chains follows, all from one sample in a study of early T cells in non-severe SARS-CoV-2 infection. MiXCR was run by TCRdb on the 5' RACE reads, yielding one entry per CDR3 protein. The sample carries approximately 70,000 distinct CDR3 sequences, roughly 13% recorded once. Input material: whole blood. The receptor set was obtained from an adult who was a healthcare worker with PCR-confirmed SARS-CoV-2 infection or an uninfected control (not recorded which). Each CDR3 is given with its conserved first and last residue. D genes are given only for firm matches. A clone size is listed for some rows: how often the clone was seen (once, few, many), or a class if it is expanded.

J: TRBJ1-4
D: NA
size: NA
V: TRBV28
CDR3: CASSPPSRGDEKLFF
DNA: TGTGCCAGCAGTCCCCCAAGCAGGGGCGATGAAAAACTGTTTTTT

J: TRBJ2-1
D: TRBD2
size: NA
V: TRBV20-1
CDR3: CSARRTSYATGEQFF
DNA: TGCAGTGCTAGAAGGACTAGCTACGCAACTGGTGAGCAGTTCTTC

J: TRBJ2-1
D: NA
size: many
V: TRBV29-1
CDR3: CSVRDFGGAYEQFF
DNA: TGCAGCGTCAGGGATTTTGGGGGGGCTTATGAGCAGTTCTTC

J: TRBJ1-5
D: NA
size: many
V: TRBV19
CDR3: CASSIDRLQPQHF
DNA: TGTGCCAGTAGTATAGATCGGCTTCAGCCCCAGCATTTT

J: TRBJ2-3
D: TRBD2
size: NA
V: TRBV9
CDR3: CASSVVASGRGDTQYF
DNA: TGTGCCAGCAGCGTAGTGGCTAGCGGGAGGGGAGATACGCAGTATTTT

J: TRBJ2-3
D: NA
size: NA
V: TRBV7-3
CDR3: CASSSSGGGATDTQYF
DNA: TGTGCCAGCAGCTCGTCAGGAGGGGGTGCCACAGATACGCAGTATTTT

J: TRBJ2-1
D: NA
size: NA
V: TRBV3-1
CDR3: CASSQGRNDGYNEQFF
DNA: TGTGCCAGCAGCCAAGGGCGTAATGACGGCTACAATGAGCAGTTCTTC

J: TRBJ1-4
D: NA
size: NA
V: TRBV27
CDR3: CASSQGPGGNEKLFF
DNA: TGTGCCAGCAGTCAAGGGCCTGGGGGTAATGAAAAACTGTTTTTT

J: TRBJ2-1
D: TRBD1
size: few
V: TRBV3-1
CDR3: CASSHLDRAYNEQFF
DNA: TGTGCCAGCAGCCACCTGGACAGGGCCTACAATGAGCAGTTCTTC

J: TRBJ2-7
D: TRBD1
size: NA
V: TRBV20-1
CDR3: CSARDNRGSDEQYF
DNA: TGCAGTGCTAGAGATAACAGGGGATCGGACGAGCAGTACTTC

J: TRBJ1-3
D: NA
size: few
V: TRBV4-2
CDR3: CASSREGTAGSGNTIYF
DNA: TGTGCCAGCAGCCGCGAAGGGACGGCGGGCTCTGGAAACACCATATATTTT

J: TRBJ2-7
D: TRBD2
size: NA
V: TRBV9
CDR3: CASSASAGLESYEQYF
DNA: TGTGCCAGCAGCGCCTCCGCCGGACTAGAAAGCTACGAGCAGTACTTC

J: TRBJ2-1
D: NA
size: few
V: TRBV29-1
CDR3: CSAEGGKTEKYNEQFF
DNA: TGCAGCGCCGAGGGGGGCAAAACAGAAAAGTACAATGAGCAGTTCTTC

J: TRBJ1-2
D: NA
size: NA
V: TRBV5-5
CDR3: CASSTNRDGYTF
DNA: TGTGCCAGCAGCACGAACAGGGACGGCTACACCTTC

J: TRBJ1-6
D: NA
size: many
V: TRBV20-1
CDR3: CSASRGAFVPLHF
DNA: TGCAGTGCTAGTAGAGGGGCTTTCGTACCCCTCCACTTT